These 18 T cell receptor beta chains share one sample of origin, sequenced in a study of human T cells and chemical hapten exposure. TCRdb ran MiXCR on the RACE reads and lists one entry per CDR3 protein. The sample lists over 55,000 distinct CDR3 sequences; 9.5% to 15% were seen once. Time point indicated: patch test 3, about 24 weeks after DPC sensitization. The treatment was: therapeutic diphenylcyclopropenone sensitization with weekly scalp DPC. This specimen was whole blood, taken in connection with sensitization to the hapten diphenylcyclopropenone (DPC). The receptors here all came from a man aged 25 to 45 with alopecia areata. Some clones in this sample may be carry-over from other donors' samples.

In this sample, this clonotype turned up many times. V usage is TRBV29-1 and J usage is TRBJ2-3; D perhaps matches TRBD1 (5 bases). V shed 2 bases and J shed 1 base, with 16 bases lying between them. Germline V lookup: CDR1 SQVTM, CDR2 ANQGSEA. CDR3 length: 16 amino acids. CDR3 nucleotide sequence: TGCAGCGTTGAAAGGGCAGCAGGGTGGGGCACAGATACGCAGTATTTT. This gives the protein CSVERAAGWGTDTQYF.

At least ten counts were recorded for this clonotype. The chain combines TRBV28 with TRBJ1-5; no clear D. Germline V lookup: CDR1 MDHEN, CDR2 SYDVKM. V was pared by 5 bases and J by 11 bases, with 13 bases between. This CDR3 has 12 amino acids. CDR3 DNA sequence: TGTGCCAGCAGTCCCCGGATTGCGGCCCAGCATTTT. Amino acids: CASSPRIAAQHF.

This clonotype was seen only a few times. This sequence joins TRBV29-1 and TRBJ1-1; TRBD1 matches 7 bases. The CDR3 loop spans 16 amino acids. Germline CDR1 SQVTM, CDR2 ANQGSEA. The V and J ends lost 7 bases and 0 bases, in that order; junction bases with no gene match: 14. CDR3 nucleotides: TGCAGCGGACAGGGTCCAAGTCGCCACTTGAACACTGAAGCTTTCTTT. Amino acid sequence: CSGQGPSRHLNTEAFF.

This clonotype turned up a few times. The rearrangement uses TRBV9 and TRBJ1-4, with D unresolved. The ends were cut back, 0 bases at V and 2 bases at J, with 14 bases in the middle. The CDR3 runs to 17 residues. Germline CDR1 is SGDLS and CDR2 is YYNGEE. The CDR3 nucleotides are TGTGCCAGCAGCGTAGCCAGGCAGGCATGGACTAATGAAAAACTGTTTTTT. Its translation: CASSVARQAWTNEKLFF.

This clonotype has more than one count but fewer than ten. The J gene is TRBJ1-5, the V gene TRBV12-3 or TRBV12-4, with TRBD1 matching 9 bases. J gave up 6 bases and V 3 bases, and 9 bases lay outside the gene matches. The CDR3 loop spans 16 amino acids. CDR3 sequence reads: CASSFAADRGIQPQHF. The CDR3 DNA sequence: TGTGCCAGCAGTTTCGCAGCCGACAGGGGGATTCAGCCCCAGCATTTT.

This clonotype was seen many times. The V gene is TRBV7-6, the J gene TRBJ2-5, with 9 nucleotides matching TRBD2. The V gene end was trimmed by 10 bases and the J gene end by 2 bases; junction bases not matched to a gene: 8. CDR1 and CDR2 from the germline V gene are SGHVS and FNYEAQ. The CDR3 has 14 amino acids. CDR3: CATQAGGYQETQYF. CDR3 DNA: TGTGCCACCCAAGCGGGGGGATATCAAGAGACCCAGTACTTC.

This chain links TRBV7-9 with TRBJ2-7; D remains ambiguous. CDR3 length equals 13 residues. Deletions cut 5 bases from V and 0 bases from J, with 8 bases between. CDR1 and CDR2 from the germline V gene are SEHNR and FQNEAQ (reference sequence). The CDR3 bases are TGTGCCAGCAGCGACCGTAGCTCCTACGAGCAGTACTTC. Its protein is CASSDRSSYEQYF. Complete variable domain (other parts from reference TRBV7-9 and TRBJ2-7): DTGVSQNPRHKITKRGQNVTFRCDPISEHNRLYWYRQTLGQGPEFLTYFQNEAQLEKSRLLSDRFSAERPKGSFSTLEIQRTEQGDSAMYLCASSDRSSYEQYFGPGTRLTVT.

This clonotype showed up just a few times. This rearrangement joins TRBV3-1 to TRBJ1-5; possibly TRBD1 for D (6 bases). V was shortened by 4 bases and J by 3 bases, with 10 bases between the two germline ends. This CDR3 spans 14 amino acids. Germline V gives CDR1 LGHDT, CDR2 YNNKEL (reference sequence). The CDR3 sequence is CASSRGQINQPQHF. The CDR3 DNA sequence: TGTGCCAGCAGCCGGGGGCAGATCAATCAGCCCCAGCATTTT.

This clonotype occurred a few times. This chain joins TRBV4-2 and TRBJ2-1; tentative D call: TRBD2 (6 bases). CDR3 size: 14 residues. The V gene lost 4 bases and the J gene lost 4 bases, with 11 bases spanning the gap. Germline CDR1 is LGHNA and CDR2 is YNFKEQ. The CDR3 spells CASSPPGGYNEQFF. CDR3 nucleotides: TGTGCCAGCAGCCCCCCTGGGGGGTACAATGAGCAGTTCTTC.

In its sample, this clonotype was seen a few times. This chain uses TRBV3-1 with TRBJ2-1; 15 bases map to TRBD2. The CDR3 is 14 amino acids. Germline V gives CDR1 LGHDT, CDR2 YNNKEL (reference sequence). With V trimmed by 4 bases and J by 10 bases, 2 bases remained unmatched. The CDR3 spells CASSLGLAGGEQFF. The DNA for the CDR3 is TGTGCCAGCAGCCTGGGACTAGCGGGGGGCGAGCAGTTCTTC.

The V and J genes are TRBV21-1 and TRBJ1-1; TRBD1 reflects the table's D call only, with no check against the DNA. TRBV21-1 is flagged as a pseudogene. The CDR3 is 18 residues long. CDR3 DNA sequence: TGTGCCAGCAGCAATGGACAGGCAAAGAGAAACGGGGTTCTGGGTGCTTTCTTT. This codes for CASSNGQAKRNGVLGAFF.

CDR3 amino acids: CSARGGQGAYEQYF. CDR3 DNA sequence: TGCAGTGCCCGAGGGGGACAGGGAGCCTACGAGCAGTACTTC. The chain has TRBV20-1 and TRBJ2-7; 9 bases are a match to TRBD1. The CDR3 covers 14 residues. The trim removed 6 bases at V and 2 bases at J, leaving 8 bases unmatched. The germline V gene has CDR1 DFQATT and CDR2 SNEGSKA (reference sequence).

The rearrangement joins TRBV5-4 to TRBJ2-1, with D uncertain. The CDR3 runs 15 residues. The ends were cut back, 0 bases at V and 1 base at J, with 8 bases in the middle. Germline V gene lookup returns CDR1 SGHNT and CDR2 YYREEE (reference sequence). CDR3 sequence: CASSLESGSYNEQFF. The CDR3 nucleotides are TGTGCCAGCAGCTTGGAATCGGGTTCCTACAATGAGCAGTTCTTC.

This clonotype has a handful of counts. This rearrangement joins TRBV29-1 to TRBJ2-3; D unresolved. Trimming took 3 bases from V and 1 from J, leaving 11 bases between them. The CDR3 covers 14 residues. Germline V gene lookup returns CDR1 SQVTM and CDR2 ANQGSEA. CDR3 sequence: CSVESQRGTDTQYF. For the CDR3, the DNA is TGCAGCGTTGAGTCTCAGAGAGGCACAGATACGCAGTATTTT.

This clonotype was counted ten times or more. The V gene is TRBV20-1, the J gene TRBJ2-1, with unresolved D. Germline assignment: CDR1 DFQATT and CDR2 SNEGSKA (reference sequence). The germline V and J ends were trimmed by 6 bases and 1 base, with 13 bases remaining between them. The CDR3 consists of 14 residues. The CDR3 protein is CSAHKLTSYNEQFF. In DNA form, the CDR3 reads TGCAGTGCGCATAAGCTTACATCCTACAATGAGCAGTTCTTC.

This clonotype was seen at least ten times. The CDR3 DNA reads TGCAGCGCCACATTGCAGGGGATGAACACTGAAGCTTTCTTT. Amino acids: CSATLQGMNTEAFF. The J gene is TRBJ1-1, the V gene TRBV29-1, with D possibly being TRBD1 (6 bases). The CDR3 totals 14 residues. Germline V CDR1 and CDR2: SQVTM, ANQGSEA. Trimming took 7 bases from V and 0 from J, leaving 15 bases between them.

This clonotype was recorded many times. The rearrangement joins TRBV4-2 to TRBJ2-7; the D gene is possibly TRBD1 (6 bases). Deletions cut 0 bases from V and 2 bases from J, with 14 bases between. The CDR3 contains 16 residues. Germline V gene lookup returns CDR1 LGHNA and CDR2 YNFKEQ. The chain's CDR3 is CASSQDLGGAPYEQYF. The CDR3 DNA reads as TGTGCCAGCAGCCAAGATCTTGGGGGCGCCCCCTACGAGCAGTACTTC.

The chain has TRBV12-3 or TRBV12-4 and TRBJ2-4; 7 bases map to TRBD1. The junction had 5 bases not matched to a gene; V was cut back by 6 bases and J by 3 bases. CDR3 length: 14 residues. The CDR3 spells CASRPGTDKNIQYF. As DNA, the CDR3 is TGTGCCAGCAGACCCGGGACAGACAAAAACATTCAGTACTTC.